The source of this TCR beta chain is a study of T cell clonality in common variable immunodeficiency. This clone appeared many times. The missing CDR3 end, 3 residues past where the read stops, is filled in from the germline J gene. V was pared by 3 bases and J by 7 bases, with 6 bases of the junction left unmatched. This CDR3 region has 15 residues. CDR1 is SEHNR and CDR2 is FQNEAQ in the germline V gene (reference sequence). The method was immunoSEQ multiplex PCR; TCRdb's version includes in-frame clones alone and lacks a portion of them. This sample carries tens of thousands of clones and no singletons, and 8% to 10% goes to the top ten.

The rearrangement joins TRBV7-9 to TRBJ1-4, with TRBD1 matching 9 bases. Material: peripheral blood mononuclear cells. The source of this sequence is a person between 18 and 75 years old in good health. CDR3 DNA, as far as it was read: TGTGCCAGCAGCTTTATTGGGACAGGGAGTGAAAAA. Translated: CASSFIGTGSEK. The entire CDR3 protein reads CASSFIGTGSEKLFF.